Presented here are 14 T cell receptor beta chains from one specimen sequenced in a study of blood T cell repertoires in COVID-19. The protocol was immunoSEQ multiplex PCR, while the TCRdb copy is restricted to in-frame clones and leaves out a portion. Of 450,000 to 600,000 clones in the sample, about 85% were seen once. Material for sequencing was PBMCs or T cells enriched from blood (not recorded which). Source of these receptors: a woman younger than 35 who had recovered from COVID-19.

This clone was recorded once. V gene TRBV3-1 (or the pseudogene TRBV3-2) combines with J gene TRBJ1-2; weak D call: TRBD1 (6 bases). Trimming left V 0 bases short and J 3 bases short, with 11 bases between. CDR1 and CDR2 from the germline V gene are LGHDT and YNNKEL (reference sequence). This CDR3 is 15 amino acids long. The CDR3 loop is CASSQEQGSYYGYTF. CDR3 DNA sequence: TGTGCCAGCAGCCAAGAACAGGGCTCCTACTATGGCTACACCTTC.

V usage is TRBV10-3 and J usage is TRBJ1-2; D possibly corresponds to TRBD1 (5 bases). Trimming removed 3 bases at V and 8 bases at J, with 13 bases between. Germline V lookup: CDR1 ENHRY, CDR2 SYGVKD. CDR3 length: 13 residues. The CDR3, as DNA: TGTGCCATCAGTGATAGAGGGGAGGGAGGCTACACCTTC. Its protein is CAISDRGEGGYTF.

This clone was seen more than once but under ten times. This chain joins TRBV5-1 and TRBJ1-3; TRBD1 aligns across 8 bases. The germline CDR1 and CDR2 sequences are SGHRS and YFSETQ. Unmatched junction bases numbered 3, after V lost 4 bases and J lost 0 bases. This CDR3 contains 15 residues. The CDR3 sequence is CASSGGQDSGNTIYF. Written as DNA, the CDR3 is TGCGCCAGCAGCGGGGGACAGGACTCTGGAAACACCATATATTTT. The complete variable domain, with remaining parts taken from reference TRBV5-1 and TRBJ1-3, reads KAGVTQTPRYLIKTRGQQVTLSCSPISGHRSVSWYQQTPGQGLQFLFEYFSETQRNKGNFPGRFSGRQFSNSRSEMNVSTLELGDSALYLCASSGGQDSGNTIYFGEGSWLTVV.

This chain connects TRBV3-1 (or the pseudogene TRBV3-2) to TRBJ2-1; D gene ambiguous. Germline CDR1 reads LGHDT; CDR2 reads YNNKEL (reference sequence). V lost 0 bases and J 1 base, leaving 7 bases between the germline ends. The CDR3 contains 15 residues. CDR3: CASSQESRSYNEQFF. In DNA, the CDR3 is TGTGCCAGCAGCCAAGAGTCCCGGTCCTACAATGAGCAGTTCTTC.

This rearrangement joins TRBV30 to TRBJ2-5; D possibly corresponds to TRBD1 (5 bases). Germline CDR1 GTSNPN, CDR2 SVGIG (reference sequence). This CDR3 comprises 14 residues. V lost 5 bases, J lost 5 bases, and 18 bases lay in between. CDR3 loop: CAWEETDRVETQYF. Here the CDR3 DNA reads TGTGCCTGGGAAGAGACAGATCGGGTCGAGACCCAGTACTTC.

This chain uses TRBV29-1 with TRBJ1-1; TRBD1 aligns across 7 bases. Germline CDR1 SQVTM, CDR2 ANQGSEA. CDR3 length: 11 amino acids. J was trimmed by 3 bases and V by 7 bases; bases with no gene match: 2. Written as DNA, the CDR3 is TGCAGCGGTACAGGGGACACTGAAGCTTTCTTT. This translates into CSGTGDTEAFF.

The genes are TRBV24-1 and TRBJ2-7; 7 positions agree with TRBD1. The V gene's germline CDR1 is KGHDR and CDR2 SFDVKD. The CDR3 is made up of 17 amino acids. Unmatched junction bases numbered 13, after V lost 4 bases and J lost 2 bases. The CDR3 DNA reads as TGTGCCACCAGTGACCCTAATGGGGACAGTAGGCCCTACGAGCAGTACTTC. This codes for CATSDPNGDSRPYEQYF.

Notes on this clone: The same CDR3 can be traced to other DNA sequences in this sample. The DNA for the CDR3 is TGTGCCAGCAGTTTGCAGGGTAACTATGGCTACACCTTC. Amino acid sequence: CASSLQGNYGYTF. The chain recombines TRBV5-4 with TRBJ1-2; D is possibly TRBD1 (5 bases). The CDR3 has 13 amino acids. Between the trimmed V and J ends, which lost 5 bases and 1 base, there was a span of 9 bases. Germline V CDR1 and CDR2: SGHNT, YYREEE (reference sequence).

The chain joins TRBV28 to TRBJ2-2; D is unclear. The CDR3 is 15 residues long. V was shortened by 2 bases and J by 4 bases, with 11 bases between the two germline ends. Germline values: CDR1 MDHEN, CDR2 SYDVKM. The CDR3 region is CASSLLATVTGELFF. CDR3 bases: TGTGCCAGCAGTTTACTCGCTACAGTCACCGGGGAGCTGTTTTTT. The full variable domain, with the rest looked up from reference TRBV28 and TRBJ2-2, is DVKVTQSSRYLVKRTGEKVFLECVQDMDHENMFWYRQDPGLGLRLIYFSYDVKMKEKGDIPEGYSVSREKKERFSLILESASTNQTSMYLCASSLLATVTGELFFGEGSRLTVL.

The chain carries TRBV12-3 or TRBV12-4 and TRBJ1-1; no definite D call. The CDR3 consists of 13 residues. Trimming stripped 5 bases from V and 2 bases from J, with 9 bases between. The CDR3 sequence is CASSVRGNTEAFF. The CDR3 DNA reads as TGTGCCAGCAGTGTACGGGGAAACACTGAAGCTTTCTTT.

The rearrangement uses TRBV12-5 and TRBJ1-2; 8 nucleotides line up with TRBD1. This CDR3 has 15 amino acids. From germline, CDR1 is LGHNT and CDR2 FRNRAP. V was clipped by 6 bases and J by 8 bases; unmatched bases: 14. In DNA, the CDR3 is TGTGCTAGTGGCCCCTCTGTCAGGGGGCGAAGGGGCTACACCTTC. Amino acids: CASGPSVRGRRGYTF. The full variable domain, completed using reference TRBV12-5 and TRBJ1-2, is DARVTQTPRHKVTEMGQEVTMRCQPILGHNTVFWYRQTMMQGLELLAYFRNRAPLDDSGMPKDRFSAEMPDATLATLKIQPSEPRDSAVYFCASGPSVRGRRGYTFGSGTRLTVV.

This clone has only one observation. The rearrangement joins TRBV11-2 to TRBJ2-3, with D tentatively TRBD2 (5 bases). Germline CDR1 SGHAT, CDR2 FQNNGV. The CDR3 has 16 amino acids. V was shortened by 4 bases and J by 2 bases, with 16 bases between the two germline ends. The CDR3 reads CASSSQERILTDTQYF. In nucleotides, the CDR3 is TGTGCCAGCAGCTCCCAGGAGCGGATCCTCACAGATACGCAGTATTTT.

V is TRBV6-6 and J is TRBJ2-2, with 14 positions matching TRBD2. CDR1 is MNHNY and CDR2 is SVGAGI in the germline V gene (reference sequence). The CDR3 runs 16 residues. V gave up 4 bases and J gave up 4 bases; unmatched junction bases: 2. In nucleotides, the CDR3 is TGTGCCAGCAGTTCGACTAGCGGGGGGGGCACCGGGGAGCTGTTTTTT. Residues: CASSSTSGGGTGELFF.

V usage is TRBV9 and J usage is TRBJ1-6; 7 bases match TRBD1. This CDR3 is 14 amino acids long. Losses at the gene ends were 4 bases for V and 10 bases for J; bases not matched to a gene: 8. The germline CDR1 and CDR2 sequences are SGDLS and YYNGEE. The CDR3, as DNA: TGTGCCAGCAGCCCCCGGACAGGATTGTCACCCCTCCACTTT. Protein product: CASSPRTGLSPLHF.